Listed below are T cell receptor beta chains from one sample, sequenced in a study of OX40 agonist ivuxolimab in advanced cancers. Clones were sequenced by immunoSEQ multiplex PCR, and TCRdb holds only the in-frame ones, with some missing. The table includes approximately 67,000 clones, roughly nine tenths detected once. The sample was CD4+ or CD8+ T cells sorted from blood, taken in a trial of the OX40 agonist ivuxolimab. The receptors stem from an adult with an advanced solid tumor such as melanoma, head and neck, liver or kidney cancer. Both conserved end residues are part of each CDR3. Clone size appears in some rows only: once, few, many, or a class for an expanded clone.

>NA|TRBV11-3|TRBJ1-1
CASSPQQMAEAFF
>NA|TRBV18|TRBJ2-2
CASSPGLGGGELFF
>NA|TRBV4-1|TRBJ1-2
CASSHLRGGGSPGYTF
>NA|TRBV12-5|TRBJ1-1
CASGLPRVGNTEAFF
>NA|TRBV9|TRBJ2-2
CASSVGLAGTGELFF
>NA|TRBV27|TRBJ2-4
CASSLHRGGDIQYF
>NA|TRBV18|TRBJ2-3
CASSPKAGTRTDTQYF
>NA|TRBV6-6|TRBJ2-7
CASRRETDLSYEQYF
>NA|TRBV6-6|TRBJ1-1
CASSYSRQGTEAFF
>NA|TRBV10-3|TRBJ2-3
CTISWAIKGTDTQYF
>NA|TRBV13|TRBJ2-5
CASSPGGNQETQYF
>NA|TRBV5-5|TRBJ1-1
CASSLEWQNTEAFF
>NA|TRBV5-1|TRBJ2-7
CASSLLQREPYEQYF
>NA|TRBV7-9|TRBJ1-2
CASSLLGAGGYTF
>NA|TRBV11-3|TRBJ2-7
CASRARRTGSGEQYF
>NA|TRBV18|TRBJ2-7
CASSPGRTGGGEQYF
>few|TRBV11-2|TRBJ1-2
CASSARQGLDGYTF
>NA|TRBV4-1|TRBJ1-6
CASSQVPVYNSPLHF
>NA|TRBV7-2|TRBJ2-5
CASSLIAGRETQYF
>NA|TRBV7-2|TRBJ1-2
CASSLRQLYGYTF
>few|TRBV2|TRBJ2-3
CASRRTDLLYTQYF
>NA|TRBV10-3|TRBJ2-2
CAISAPRTGAGELFF